These T cell receptor beta chains were read from a single sample in a study of cytomegalovirus exposure and HLA in healthy donors. Libraries were prepared by immunoSEQ multiplex PCR; TCRdb keeps only in-frame clonotypes and omits some of them. The sample yields about 70,000 clones, 55% to 75% seen once. Sequencing was performed on PBMCs. These receptors came from a woman aged 25-40 years in good health and CMV-seronegative. Both conserved end residues are part of each CDR3. Fields, in order: clone size, V gene, D gene, J gene, CDR3 protein, CDR3 DNA. The D gene is left open where the match is weak. Size is omitted from some rows. Given values are once, few, many or a class for expanded clones.

clone_size: NA; v_call: TRBV30; d_call: TRBD1; j_call: TRBJ2-1; cdr3_aa: CAWGRGSNEQFF; cdr3_nt: TGTGCCTGGGGCAGGGGGTCCAATGAGCAGTTCTTC
clone_size: NA; v_call: TRBV28; d_call: NA; j_call: TRBJ1-2; cdr3_aa: CASSLIHRGSYGYTF; cdr3_nt: TGTGCCAGCAGTTTAATACACCGGGGGTCCTATGGCTACACCTTC
clone_size: few; v_call: TRBV30; d_call: NA; j_call: TRBJ2-7; cdr3_aa: CALRGGGIYEQYF; cdr3_nt: TGTGCCTTAAGAGGAGGGGGCATCTACGAGCAGTACTTC
clone_size: few; v_call: TRBV6-4; d_call: TRBD1; j_call: TRBJ2-2; cdr3_aa: CASTYEAGGITGELFF; cdr3_nt: TGTGCCAGCACCTACGAAGCAGGGGGCATCACCGGGGAGCTGTTTTTT
clone_size: NA; v_call: TRBV18; d_call: NA; j_call: TRBJ1-1; cdr3_aa: CASSPMAGRMNTEAFF; cdr3_nt: TGTGCCAGCTCACCAATGGCAGGGCGGATGAACACTGAAGCTTTCTTT
clone_size: NA; v_call: TRBV5-1; d_call: TRBD1; j_call: TRBJ1-6; cdr3_aa: CASSWGGLGQGDSPLHF; cdr3_nt: TGCGCCAGCAGCTGGGGTGGCCTGGGACAGGGGGATTCACCCCTCCACTTT
clone_size: NA; v_call: TRBV10-3; d_call: TRBD1; j_call: TRBJ1-2; cdr3_aa: CAISEDRVGAGYTF; cdr3_nt: TGTGCCATCAGTGAAGACAGGGTGGGCGCTGGCTACACCTTC
clone_size: NA; v_call: TRBV5-1; d_call: TRBD1; j_call: TRBJ1-4; cdr3_aa: CASSPTGVAEKLFF; cdr3_nt: TGCGCCAGCAGCCCGACAGGGGTCGCTGAAAAACTGTTTTTT
clone_size: NA; v_call: TRBV4-3; d_call: NA; j_call: TRBJ2-7; cdr3_aa: CASSQERSTYEQYF; cdr3_nt: TGCGCCAGCAGCCAAGAGAGGAGTACCTACGAGCAGTACTTC
clone_size: once; v_call: TRBV6-1; d_call: TRBD1; j_call: TRBJ1-1; cdr3_aa: CASRIGQGMNTEAFF; cdr3_nt: TGTGCCAGCAGAATAGGACAGGGAATGAACACTGAAGCTTTCTTT
clone_size: NA; v_call: TRBV6-4; d_call: NA; j_call: TRBJ1-6; cdr3_aa: CASSDFPGSPLHF; cdr3_nt: TGTGCCAGCAGTGACTTTCCGGGTTCACCCCTCCACTTT